This entry describes one TCR beta chain. Researchers sorted participants into cohorts using their self-reported clinical history. Someone with COVID-19 had been met by exposed participants within 2 weeks before study entry. Authors' analysis steps: It was from reference gene primer amplification that nucleated cell counts were estimated. Repertoires were generated with immunoSEQ multiplex PCR, while TCRdb's copy carries only in-frame clones and drops some. The DNA gave D and trimming, while V, J and clone size come from that table. This repertoire shows some 200,000 clones, about 83% found once; its top ten account for 4.8%. The CDR3 extends over 20 amino acids. Germline-derived CDR1 and CDR2 are LGHDT and YNNKEL (reference sequence). Germline trimming cut 1 base from V and 0 bases from J; bases unmatched to any gene: 10. These data come from a study of blood T cell repertoires in COVID-19. Overall study context: The cDNA or gDNA used as material had been derived from T cells, B-cell-depleted T cells, or PBMCs.

This sequence joins TRBV3-1 (or the pseudogene TRBV3-2) and TRBJ2-6; 9 bases are a match to TRBD2. Specimen: PBMCs or T cells enriched from blood (not recorded which). The receptor's source is a woman between 45 and 60 years old who had been exposed to COVID-19. In DNA form, the CDR3 reads TGTGCCAGCAGCCAAGTTCCAGCGGGGGGTGAATTCTCTGGGGCCAACGTCCTGACTTTC. This encodes CASSQVPAGGEFSGANVLTF.